The present entry profiles one TCR beta chain with its context. Its antigen is unknown. The donors were members of the roughly 120-subject validation cohort (separate from the roughly 700-subject first cohort). This record comes from a study of cytomegalovirus exposure and HLA in healthy donors. Study summary: Later analysis reported that the roughly 110 validation repertoires shared the platform of the roughly 670 first-cohort repertoires. Study-level points and caveats: A few of the chains that were CMV-associated were confirmed in vitro to be specific for CMV antigens. Researchers counted 164 TCR beta chains as cytomegalovirus-associated.

V was trimmed by 7 bases and J by 4 bases, leaving 7 bases between them. Germline CDR1 SQVTM, CDR2 ANQGSEA. CDR3 length equals 10 residues. Method: immunoSEQ multiplex PCR; TCRdb's copy keeps in-frame clones and lacks some. The sample has about 78,000 clones; 90% to 96% are singletons. V gene TRBV29-1 combines with J gene TRBJ2-5; D might be TRBD1 (5 bases). This receptor was taken from a man younger than 35 in good health and CMV-seropositive. The specimen was PBMCs. CDR3 amino acids: CSGGGETQYF. The DNA of the CDR3 is TGCAGCGGGGGCGGAGAGACCCAGTACTTC.